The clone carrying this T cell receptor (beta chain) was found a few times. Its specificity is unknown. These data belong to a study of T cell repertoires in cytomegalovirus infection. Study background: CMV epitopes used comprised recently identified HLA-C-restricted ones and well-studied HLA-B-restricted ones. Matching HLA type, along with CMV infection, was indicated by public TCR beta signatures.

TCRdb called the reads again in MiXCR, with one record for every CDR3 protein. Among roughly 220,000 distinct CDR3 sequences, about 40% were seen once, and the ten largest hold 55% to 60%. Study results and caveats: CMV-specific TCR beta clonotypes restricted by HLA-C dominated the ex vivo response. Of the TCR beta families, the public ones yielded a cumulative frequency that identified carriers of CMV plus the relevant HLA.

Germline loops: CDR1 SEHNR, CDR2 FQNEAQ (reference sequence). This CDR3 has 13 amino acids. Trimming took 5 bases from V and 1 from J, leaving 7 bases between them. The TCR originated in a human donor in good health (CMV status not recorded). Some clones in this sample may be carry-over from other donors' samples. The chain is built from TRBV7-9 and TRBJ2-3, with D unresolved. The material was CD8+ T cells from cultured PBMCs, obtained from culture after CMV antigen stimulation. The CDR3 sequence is CASSGSGTDTQYF. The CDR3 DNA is TGTGCCAGCAGCGGATCGGGCACAGATACGCAGTATTTT.